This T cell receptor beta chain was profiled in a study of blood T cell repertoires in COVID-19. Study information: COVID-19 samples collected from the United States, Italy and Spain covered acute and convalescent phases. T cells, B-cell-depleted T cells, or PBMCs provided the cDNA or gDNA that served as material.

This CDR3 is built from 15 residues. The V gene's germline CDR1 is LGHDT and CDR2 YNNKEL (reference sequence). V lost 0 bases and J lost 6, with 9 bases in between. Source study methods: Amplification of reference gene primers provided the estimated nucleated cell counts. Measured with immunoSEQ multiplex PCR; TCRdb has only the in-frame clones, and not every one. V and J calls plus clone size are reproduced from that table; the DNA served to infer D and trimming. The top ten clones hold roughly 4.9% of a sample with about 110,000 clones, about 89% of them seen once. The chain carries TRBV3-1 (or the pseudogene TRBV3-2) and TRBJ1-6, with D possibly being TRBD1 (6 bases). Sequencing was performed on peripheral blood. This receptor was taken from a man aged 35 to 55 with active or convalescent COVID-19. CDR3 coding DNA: TGTGCCAGCAGCCAAGATGACAGGCTTAATTCACCCCTCCACTTT. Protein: CASSQDDRLNSPLHF.